This T cell receptor (beta chain) was profiled in a study of CD8+ T cells in alopecia areata listed by TCRdb under 2018. Broadly, across the study: The treated patients took part in an open-label pilot trial in which moderate-to-severe alopecia areata was treated with oral tofacitinib at 5 to 10 mg twice daily. Tofacitinib was given for 6 to 18 months, followed by 6 months of follow-up off drug to assess delayed response and recurrence. In treated patients, disease severity was measured using the SALT score, which gives the percentage of scalp surface area affected. In both human patients and the C3H/HeJ mouse model, the study applied high-throughput TCRbeta sequencing to look at T cell clonal expansion in alopecia areata. Human TCRbeta sequencing covered scalp tissue and sorted CD4+ and CD8+ peripheral blood T cells from patchy and totalis/universalis alopecia areata patients and healthy controls. Tofacitinib-treated patients had biopsies at baseline and at 4 and 24 weeks of treatment, with a later scalp biopsy in several patients. Scalp clonality was compared across normal scalp (n=4), patchy alopecia areata scalp (n=8), and alopecia totalis/universalis scalp (n=8). RNA was obtained with the PAXgene miRNA kit for fixed scalp, the miRNeasy kit for PBMCs, and the RNeasy kit for mouse skin. TCRbeta CDR3 regions were amplified by immunoSEQ multiplex PCR with 35 Vbeta forward and 13 Jbeta reverse primers.

CDR1 and CDR2 are read off the germline V gene as SGHDN and FVKESK. V and J lose 3 bases and 6 bases, and a span of 14 bases separates them. Reading from cysteine to phenylalanine, the CDR3 counts 15 amino acids. This entry keeps only the CDR3 DNA: 45 bases, framed from base 1. Receptor amplification or capture employed the immunoSEQ multiplex PCR assay. RNA was extracted from all samples and reverse transcribed into cDNA, which served as template for TCR sequencing. First-strand cDNA was synthesized with SuperScript III using a 2:1 mix of oligo-dT and random hexamers. Amplification bias was assessed with a synthetic immune receptor repertoire, and residual bias was removed computationally. As for the authors' bioinformatics: After raw reads were preprocessed to remove errors, the CDR3 was defined following IMGT conventions as running from the conserved cysteine to phenylalanine. To get clonality, Shannon entropy was normalized by log2 of the number of productive unique TCRs and the result was subtracted from 1. Whether scalp clones were CD4 or CD8 was inferred by matching scalp TCRbeta sequences against CD4 and CD8 repertoires sorted from blood. TCRdb obtained this table from immuneACCESS and retained in-frame rearrangements with V and J assigned. These tables miss some clones; where compared with another copy, unresolved V genes account for less than half of the shortfall, and the remainder is unexplained. V, J and clone size reflect that table, while D and trimming were determined from the DNA. This sample comprises around 170,000 clones, approximately 50% of them detected only once. Roughly a tenth of the sample lies in the top ten.

The paper as a whole reports these results and caveats: Resident alphabeta T cells in normal human skin are also sequenced, complicating scalp TCR repertoire analysis, unlike mouse skin dominated by gammadelta T cells. Tofacitinib significantly decreased scalp clonality and the number of expanded CD8+ clones among the top 100 scalp clones. During tofacitinib treatment, many expanded lesional clones stuck around in both scalp and blood, and this persistence may partly explain why relapse happens after treatment is stopped. The treated cohort was small, with a single nonresponder, so links between baseline CD8+ expansion and response need larger studies. Compared with mice, TCR sequences shared between patients were less clear, possibly partly because of HLA diversity across the patient population. Compared with normal scalp, lesional scalp had higher clonality and more expanded CD8+ clones, particularly in alopecia totalis/universalis, a pattern that suggests antigenic drive.

Explained via the paper, the treatment or condition label denotes: oral pan-JAK inhibitor, 5-10 mg twice daily. Peripheral blood and lesional scalp punch biopsies were obtained from patients with alopecia areata. PBMCs were isolated by density centrifugation and stained for CD3, CD4 and CD8, after which CD4+ and CD8+ T cells were sorted on a FACSAria. In the case of this clone: Its antigen remains undetermined. Base quality data are lacking; no much larger clone is found one base away.

Sample: CD8+ T cells sorted from blood, taken at week 52, from a patient treated with tofacitinib. The source is a human donor with alopecia areata. The rearrangement combines TRBV14 with TRBJ1-4; TRBD1 is a weak D gene call, 6 bases matching. The CDR3 has the sequence CASSQGWTADEKLFF. Here is the DNA: TGTGCCAGCAGCCAGGGGTGGACAGCCGATGAAAAACTGTTTTTT.